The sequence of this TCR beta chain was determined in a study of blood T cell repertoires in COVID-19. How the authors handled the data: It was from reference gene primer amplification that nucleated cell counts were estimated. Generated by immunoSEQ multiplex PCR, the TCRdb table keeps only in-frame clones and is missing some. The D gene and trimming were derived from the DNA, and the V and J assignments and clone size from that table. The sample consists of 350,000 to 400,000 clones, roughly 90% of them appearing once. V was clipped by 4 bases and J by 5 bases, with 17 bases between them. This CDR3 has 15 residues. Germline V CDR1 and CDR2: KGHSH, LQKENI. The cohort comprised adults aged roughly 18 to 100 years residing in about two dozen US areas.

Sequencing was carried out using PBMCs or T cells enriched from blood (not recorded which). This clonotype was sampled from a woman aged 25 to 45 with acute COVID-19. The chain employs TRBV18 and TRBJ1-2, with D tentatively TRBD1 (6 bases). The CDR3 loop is CASSLNQGMGYGYTF. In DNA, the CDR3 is TGTGCCAGCTCACTTAACCAGGGGATGGGATATGGCTACACCTTC.